This T cell receptor beta chain was obtained from a study of post-analysis software for immune sequencing data. As for this clonotype: Antigen unknown.

Study-wide results and limits: Under the F measure, samples that were prepared in one batch clustered strongly together. About five TRBV segments appeared more often in patients than in controls, and TRBV5-6, TRBV5-1 and TRBV20-1 were among these.

This CDR3 has 14 residues. The V segment lost 6 bases and the J segment 4 bases; nucleotides outside the gene matches: 8. In germline, CDR1 is MDHEN, CDR2 SYDVKM. TCR beta cDNA libraries had unique molecular identifiers. In TCRdb, the PCR reads were re-called with MiXCR into one record per CDR3 protein. Of 400,000 to 500,000 distinct CDR3 sequences listed, 39% are singletons. The rearrangement links TRBV28 to TRBJ1-1, with 7 bases matching TRBD1. This TCR came from a girl between 2 and 10 years old with multiple sclerosis. Sequenced material: blood. In DNA, the CDR3 is TGTGCCAGCAGCCTGACAGGGTTGAGCACTGAAGCTTTCTTT. It is translated as CASSLTGLSTEAFF. Using reference TRBV28 and TRBJ1-1 for the parts outside the CDR3, the full variable domain is DVKVTQSSRYLVKRTGEKVFLECVQDMDHENMFWYRQDPGLGLRLIYFSYDVKMKEKGDIPEGYSVSREKKERFSLILESASTNQTSMYLCASSLTGLSTEAFFGQGTRLTVV.